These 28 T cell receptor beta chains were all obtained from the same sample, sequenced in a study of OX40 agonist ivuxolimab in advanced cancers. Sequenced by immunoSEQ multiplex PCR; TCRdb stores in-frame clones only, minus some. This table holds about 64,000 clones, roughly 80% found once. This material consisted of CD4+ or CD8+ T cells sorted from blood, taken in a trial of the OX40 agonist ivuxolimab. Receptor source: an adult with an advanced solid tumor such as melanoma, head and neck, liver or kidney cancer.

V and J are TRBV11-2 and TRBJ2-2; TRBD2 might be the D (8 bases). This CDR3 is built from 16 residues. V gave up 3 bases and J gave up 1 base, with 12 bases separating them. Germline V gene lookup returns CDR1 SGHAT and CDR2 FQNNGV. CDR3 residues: CASSFGRGRNTGELFF. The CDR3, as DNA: TGTGCCAGCAGCTTCGGGAGGGGGCGGAACACCGGGGAGCTGTTTTTT. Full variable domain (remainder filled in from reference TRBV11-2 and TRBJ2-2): EAGVAQSPRYKIIEKRQSVAFWCNPISGHATLYWYQQILGQGPKLLIQFQNNGVVDDSQLPKDRFSAERLKGVDSTLKIQPAKLEDSAVYLCASSFGRGRNTGELFFGEGSRLTVL.

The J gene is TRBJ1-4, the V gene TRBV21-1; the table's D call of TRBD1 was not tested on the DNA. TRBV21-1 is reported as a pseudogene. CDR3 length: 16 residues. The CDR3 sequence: CASSNGTTGGSEKLFF. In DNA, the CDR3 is TGTGCCAGCAGCAACGGAACGACAGGGGGCAGTGAAAAACTGTTTTTT.

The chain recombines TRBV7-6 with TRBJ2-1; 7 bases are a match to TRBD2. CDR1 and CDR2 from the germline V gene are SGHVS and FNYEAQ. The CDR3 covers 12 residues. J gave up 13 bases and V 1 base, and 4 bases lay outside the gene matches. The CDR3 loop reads CASSLGTSEQFF. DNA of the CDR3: TGTGCCAGCAGCTTAGGGACTAGTGAACAGTTCTTC.

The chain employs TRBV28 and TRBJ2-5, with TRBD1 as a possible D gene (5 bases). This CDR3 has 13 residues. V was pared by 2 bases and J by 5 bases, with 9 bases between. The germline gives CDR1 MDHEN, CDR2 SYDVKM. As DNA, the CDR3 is TGTGCCAGCAGTTTAAGGGGCATGGAGACCCAGTACTTC. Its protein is CASSLRGMETQYF.

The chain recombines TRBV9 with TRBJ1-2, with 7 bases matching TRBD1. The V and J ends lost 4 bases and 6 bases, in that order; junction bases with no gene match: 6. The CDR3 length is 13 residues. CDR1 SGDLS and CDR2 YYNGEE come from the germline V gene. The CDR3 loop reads CASSPQGWHGYTF. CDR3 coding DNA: TGTGCCAGCAGCCCACAGGGGTGGCATGGCTACACCTTC.

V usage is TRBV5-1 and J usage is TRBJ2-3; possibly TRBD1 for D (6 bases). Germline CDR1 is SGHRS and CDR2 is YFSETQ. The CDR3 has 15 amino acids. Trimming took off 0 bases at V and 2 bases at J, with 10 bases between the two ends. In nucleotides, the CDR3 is TGCGCCAGCAGCTTGGACAGGGTAGACACAGATACGCAGTATTTT. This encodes CASSLDRVDTDTQYF.

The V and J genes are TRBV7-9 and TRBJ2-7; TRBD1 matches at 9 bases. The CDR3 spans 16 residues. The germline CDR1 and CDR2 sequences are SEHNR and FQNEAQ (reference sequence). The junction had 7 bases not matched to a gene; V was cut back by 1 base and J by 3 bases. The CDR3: CASSLDSTGGIYEQYF. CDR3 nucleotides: TGTGCCAGCAGCTTAGACTCGACAGGGGGGATCTACGAGCAGTACTTC.

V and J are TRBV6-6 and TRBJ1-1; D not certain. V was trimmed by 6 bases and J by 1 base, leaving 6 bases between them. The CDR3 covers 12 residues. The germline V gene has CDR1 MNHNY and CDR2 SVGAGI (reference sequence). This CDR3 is CASSTWNTEAFF. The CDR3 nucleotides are TGTGCCAGCAGCACTTGGAACACTGAAGCTTTCTTT.

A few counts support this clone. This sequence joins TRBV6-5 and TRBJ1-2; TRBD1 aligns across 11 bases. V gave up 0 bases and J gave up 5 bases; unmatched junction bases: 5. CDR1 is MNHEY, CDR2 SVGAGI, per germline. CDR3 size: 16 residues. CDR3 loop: CASSYSGTGGYYGYTF. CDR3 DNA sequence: TGTGCCAGCAGTTACTCAGGGACAGGGGGTTATTATGGCTACACCTTC.

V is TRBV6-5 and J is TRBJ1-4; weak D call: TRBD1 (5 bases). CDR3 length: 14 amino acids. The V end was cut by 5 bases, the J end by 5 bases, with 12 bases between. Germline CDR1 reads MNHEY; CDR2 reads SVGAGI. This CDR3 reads CASSPTAGNEKLFF. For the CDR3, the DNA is TGTGCCAGCAGTCCGACAGCGGGAAATGAAAAACTGTTTTTT.

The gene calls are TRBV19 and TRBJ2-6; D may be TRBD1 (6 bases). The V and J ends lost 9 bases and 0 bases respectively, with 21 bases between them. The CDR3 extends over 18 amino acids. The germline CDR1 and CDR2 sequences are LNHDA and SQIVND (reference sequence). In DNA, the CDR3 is TGTGCCAGCTCCGCCCCGAGAGGGGGTGGCTCTGGGGCCAACGTCCTGACTTTC. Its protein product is CASSAPRGGGSGANVLTF. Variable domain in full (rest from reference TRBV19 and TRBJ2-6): DGGITQSPKYLFRKEGQNVTLSCEQNLNHDAMYWYRQDPGQGLRLIYYSQIVNDFQKGDIAEGYSVSREKKESFPLTVTSAQKNPTAFYLCASSAPRGGGSGANVLTFGAGSRLTVL.

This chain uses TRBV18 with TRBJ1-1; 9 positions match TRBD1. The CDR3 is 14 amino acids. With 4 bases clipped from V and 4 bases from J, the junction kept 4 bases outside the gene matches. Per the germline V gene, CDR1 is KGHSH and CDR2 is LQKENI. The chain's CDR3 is CASSQQGAFTEAFF. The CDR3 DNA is TGTGCCAGCTCACAACAGGGGGCTTTCACTGAAGCTTTCTTT.

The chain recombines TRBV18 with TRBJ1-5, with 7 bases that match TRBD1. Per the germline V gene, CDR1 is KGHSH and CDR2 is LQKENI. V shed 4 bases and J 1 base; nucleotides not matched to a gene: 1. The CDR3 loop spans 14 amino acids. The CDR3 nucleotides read TGTGCCAGCTCACAGACAGGGAGCAATCAGCCCCAGCATTTT. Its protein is CASSQTGSNQPQHF.

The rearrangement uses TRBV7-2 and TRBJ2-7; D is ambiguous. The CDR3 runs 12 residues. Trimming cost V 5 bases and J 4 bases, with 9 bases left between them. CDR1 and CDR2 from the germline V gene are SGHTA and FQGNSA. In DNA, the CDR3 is TGTGCCAGCAGCGCTTATAGTTACGAGCAGTACTTC. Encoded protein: CASSAYSYEQYF.

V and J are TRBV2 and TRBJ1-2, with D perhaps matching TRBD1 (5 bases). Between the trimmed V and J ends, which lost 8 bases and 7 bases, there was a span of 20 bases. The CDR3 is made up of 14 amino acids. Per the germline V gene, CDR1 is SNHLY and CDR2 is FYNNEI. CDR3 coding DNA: TGTGCCAGCGGGGAGCCTGCGGGGACCTTTGGCTACACCTTC. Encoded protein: CASGEPAGTFGYTF.

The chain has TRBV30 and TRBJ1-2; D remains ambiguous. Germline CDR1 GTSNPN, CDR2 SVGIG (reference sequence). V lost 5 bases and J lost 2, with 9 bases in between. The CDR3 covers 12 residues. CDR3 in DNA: TGTGCCTGGGTGTCCAGCAACTATGGCTACACCTTC. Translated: CAWVSSNYGYTF.

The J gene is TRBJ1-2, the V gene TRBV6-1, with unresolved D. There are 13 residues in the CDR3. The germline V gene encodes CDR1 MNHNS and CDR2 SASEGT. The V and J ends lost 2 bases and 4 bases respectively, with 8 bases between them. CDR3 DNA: TGTGCCAGCAGTGAAATGGGATTCTATGGCTACACCTTC. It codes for CASSEMGFYGYTF.

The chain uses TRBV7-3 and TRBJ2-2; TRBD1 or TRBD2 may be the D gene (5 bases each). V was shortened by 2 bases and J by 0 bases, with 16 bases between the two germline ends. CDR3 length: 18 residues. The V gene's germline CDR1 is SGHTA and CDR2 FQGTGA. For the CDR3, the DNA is TGTGCCAGCAGCTTAGGGTTGGGGCTAGCAGCGAACACCGGGGAGCTGTTTTTT. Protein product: CASSLGLGLAANTGELFF.

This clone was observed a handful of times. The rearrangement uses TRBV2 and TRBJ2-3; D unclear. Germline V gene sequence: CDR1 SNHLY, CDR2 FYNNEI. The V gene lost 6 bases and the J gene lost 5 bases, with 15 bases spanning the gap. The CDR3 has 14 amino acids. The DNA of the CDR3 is TGTGCCAGCAGCGCAAGGGATATTAAAGATACGCAGTATTTT. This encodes CASSARDIKDTQYF. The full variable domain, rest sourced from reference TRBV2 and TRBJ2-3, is EPEVTQTPSHQVTQMGQEVILRCVPISNHLYFYWYRQILGQKVEFLVSFYNNEISEKSEIFDDQFSVERPDGSNFTLKIRSTKLEDSAMYFCASSARDIKDTQYFGPGTRLTVL.

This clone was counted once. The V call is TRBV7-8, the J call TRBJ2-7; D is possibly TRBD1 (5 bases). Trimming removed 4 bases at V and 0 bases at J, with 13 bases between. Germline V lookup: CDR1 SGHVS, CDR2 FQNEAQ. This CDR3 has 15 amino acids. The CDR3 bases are TGTGCCAGCAGCTCCACAGGACCGAGCTCCTACGAGCAGTACTTC. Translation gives CASSSTGPSSYEQYF.

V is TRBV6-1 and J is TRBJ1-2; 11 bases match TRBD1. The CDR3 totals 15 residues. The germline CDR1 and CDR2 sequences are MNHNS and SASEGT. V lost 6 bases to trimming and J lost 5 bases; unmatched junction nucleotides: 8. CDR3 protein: CASRPGTGGMYGYTF. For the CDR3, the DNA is TGTGCCAGCAGACCCGGGACAGGGGGGATGTATGGCTACACCTTC.

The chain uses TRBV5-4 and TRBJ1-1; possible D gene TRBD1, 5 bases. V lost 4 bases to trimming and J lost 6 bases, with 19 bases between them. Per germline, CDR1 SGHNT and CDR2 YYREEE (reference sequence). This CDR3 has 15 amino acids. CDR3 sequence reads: CASSHKRSGGAEAFF. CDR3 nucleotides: TGTGCCAGCAGCCATAAGAGATCGGGGGGGGCTGAAGCTTTCTTT.

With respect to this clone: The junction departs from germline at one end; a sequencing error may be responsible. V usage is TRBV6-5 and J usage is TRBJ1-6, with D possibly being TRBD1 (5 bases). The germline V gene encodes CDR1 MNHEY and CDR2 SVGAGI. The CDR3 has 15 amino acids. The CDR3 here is CDNGTTGSYNSPLHF. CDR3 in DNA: TGCGATAACGGGACGACCGGATCCTATAATTCACCCCTCCACTTT.

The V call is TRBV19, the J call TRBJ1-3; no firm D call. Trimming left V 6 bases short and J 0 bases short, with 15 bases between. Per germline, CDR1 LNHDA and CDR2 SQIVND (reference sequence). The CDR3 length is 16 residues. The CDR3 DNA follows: TGTGCCAGTAGGAACTTGGTGCAACTCTCTGGAAACACCATATATTTT. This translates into CASRNLVQLSGNTIYF.

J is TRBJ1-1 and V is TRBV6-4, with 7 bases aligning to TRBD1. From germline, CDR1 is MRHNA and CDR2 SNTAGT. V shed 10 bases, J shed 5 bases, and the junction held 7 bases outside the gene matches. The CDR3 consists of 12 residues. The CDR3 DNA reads TGTGCCAACAGGGGAATAAAGACTGAAGCTTTCTTT. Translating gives CANRGIKTEAFF.

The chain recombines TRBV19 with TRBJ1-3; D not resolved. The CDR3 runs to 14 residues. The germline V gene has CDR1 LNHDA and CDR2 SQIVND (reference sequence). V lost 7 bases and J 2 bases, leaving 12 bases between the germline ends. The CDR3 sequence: CASTVGFPGNTIYF. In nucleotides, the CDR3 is TGTGCCAGTACCGTGGGCTTCCCTGGAAACACCATATATTTT. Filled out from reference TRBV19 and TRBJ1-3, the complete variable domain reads DGGITQSPKYLFRKEGQNVTLSCEQNLNHDAMYWYRQDPGQGLRLIYYSQIVNDFQKGDIAEGYSVSREKKESFPLTVTSAQKNPTAFYLCASTVGFPGNTIYFGEGSWLTVV.

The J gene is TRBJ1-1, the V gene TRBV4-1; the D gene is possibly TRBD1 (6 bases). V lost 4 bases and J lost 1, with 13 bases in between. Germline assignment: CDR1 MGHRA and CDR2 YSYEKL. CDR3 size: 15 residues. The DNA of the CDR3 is TGCGCCAGCAGCCTATTCTTACAGGGGAACACTGAAGCTTTCTTT. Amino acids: CASSLFLQGNTEAFF.

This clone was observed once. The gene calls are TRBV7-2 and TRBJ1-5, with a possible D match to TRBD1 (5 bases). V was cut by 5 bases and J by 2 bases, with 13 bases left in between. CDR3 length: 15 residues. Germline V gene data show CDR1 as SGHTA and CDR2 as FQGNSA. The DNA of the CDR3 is TGTGCCAGCAGCGTCCCGGGGGAGGGCAATCAGCCCCAGCATTTT. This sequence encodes CASSVPGEGNQPQHF.